This T cell receptor beta chain is drawn from a study of cytotoxic CD8 clonotypes in ibrutinib-treated CLL. As for the study in general: Partial response occurred in approximately 24 patients and complete response in 2; at median around 70 months, roughly 14 remained remitted and some twelve progressed.

The CDR3 extends over 15 amino acids. Germline loops: CDR1 PRHDT, CDR2 FYEKMQ (reference sequence). V lost 4 bases and J 1 base, leaving 11 bases between the germline ends. Assay used: immunoSEQ multiplex PCR; TCRdb lists only in-frame clones, some missing. The top ten clones hold approximately 15% of a sample with roughly 250,000 clones, around 70% of them seen once. The sequencing here drew on PBMCs, taken after 24 months of ibrutinib treatment. The sequence was obtained from a human donor with chronic lymphocytic leukemia. The rearrangement uses TRBV13 and TRBJ1-5; no firm D call. CDR3 coding DNA: TGTGCCAGCAGCTCAGGTCCGGGGAGCAATCAGCCCCAGCATTTT. It encodes CASSSGPGSNQPQHF.